A single sample gave rise to the 27 T cell receptor beta chains below, sequenced in a study of cytomegalovirus exposure and HLA in healthy donors. This PCR relied on a set of 60 Vbeta primers and 13 Jbeta primers. Libraries were prepared by immunoSEQ multiplex PCR; TCRdb keeps only in-frame clonotypes and omits some of them. The profile covers around 150,000 clones, with approximately 72% appearing a single time and around 6.3% taken by the ten largest. The source material was PBMCs. The receptors derive from a woman aged 60 to 75 in good health and CMV-seronegative.

This clone was recorded a few times. The V and J genes are TRBV28 and TRBJ2-3; 9 positions match TRBD1. The ends lost 5 bases at V and 3 bases at J; junction bases unmatched: 6. The CDR3 spans 15 residues. CDR1 and CDR2 (germline): MDHEN, SYDVKM. CDR3 bases: TGTGCCAGCAGTCCCCGGGACAGGGTTACAGATACGCAGTATTTT. It codes for CASSPRDRVTDTQYF.

CDR3 loop: CASSLDGGSSYEQYF. As DNA, the CDR3 is TGCGCCAGCAGCTTGGACGGGGGGAGCTCCTACGAGCAGTACTTC. The chain couples TRBV5-1 to TRBJ2-7, with TRBD2 identical over 7 bases. Germline assignment: CDR1 SGHRS and CDR2 YFSETQ. Trimming removed 0 bases from V and 0 bases from J; junction bases left unmatched: 3. This CDR3 comprises 15 residues. The whole variable domain, remainder taken from reference TRBV5-1 and TRBJ2-7, is KAGVTQTPRYLIKTRGQQVTLSCSPISGHRSVSWYQQTPGQGLQFLFEYFSETQRNKGNFPGRFSGRQFSNSRSEMNVSTLELGDSALYLCASSLDGGSSYEQYFGPGTRLTVT.

This chain links TRBV7-8 with TRBJ2-7, with 7 nucleotides matching TRBD2. Looked up from germline, CDR1 is SGHVS and CDR2 is FQNEAQ. The CDR3 sequence is 14 residues long. V shed 1 base and J 4 bases; nucleotides not matched to a gene: 4. CDR3 region: CASSLGLAVYEQYF. DNA of the CDR3: TGTGCCAGCAGCTTAGGTCTAGCGGTGTACGAGCAGTACTTC. Drawing the rest from reference TRBV7-8 and TRBJ2-7, the complete variable domain is GAGVSQSPRYKVAKRGQDVALRCDPISGHVSLFWYQQALGQGPEFLTYFQNEAQLDKSGLPSDRFFAERPEGSVSTLKIQRTQQEDSAVYLCASSLGLAVYEQYFGPGTRLTVT.

At least ten counts were recorded for this clone. CDR3 region: CASSPPGSDTQYF. The CDR3 DNA sequence: TGCGCCAGCAGCCCCCCGGGGAGTGATACGCAGTATTTT. This sequence joins TRBV4-1 and TRBJ2-3; D might be TRBD2 (5 bases). Trimming stripped 4 bases from V and 6 bases from J, with 11 bases between. CDR1 is MGHRA, CDR2 YSYEKL, per germline. CDR3 length equals 13 residues.

The rearrangement joins TRBV11-3 to TRBJ1-1; TRBD1 matches at 9 bases. The CDR3 has 17 residues. Per the germline V gene, CDR1 is SGHNT and CDR2 is YENEEA. V lost 10 bases and J lost 2; bases outside the gene matches: 17. The CDR3 DNA is TGTGCCACGGGACTGGGATACAGGGGGCGGGAAAACACTGAAGCTTTCTTT. This sequence encodes CATGLGYRGRENTEAFF. The full variable domain, completed using reference TRBV11-3 and TRBJ1-1, is EAGVVQSPRYKIIEKKQPVAFWCNPISGHNTLYWYLQNLGQGPELLIRYENEEAVDDSQLPKDRFSAERLKGVDSTLKIQPAELGDSAVYLCATGLGYRGRENTEAFFGQGTRLTVV.

The V gene is TRBV5-4, the J gene TRBJ2-2; D is perhaps TRBD2 (6 bases). Trimming stripped 4 bases from V and 5 bases from J, with 18 bases between. Germline V gene data show CDR1 as SGHNT and CDR2 as YYREEE (reference sequence). This CDR3 region has 16 residues. In nucleotides, the CDR3 is TGTGCCAGCAGCGCGGGATCCCTAATGGGGACCGGGGAGCTGTTTTTT. Amino acid sequence: CASSAGSLMGTGELFF.

This clone was seen more than once but under ten times. V and J are TRBV6-5 and TRBJ2-7, with D tentatively TRBD1 (6 bases). In germline, CDR1 is MNHEY, CDR2 SVGAGI. Trimming left V 6 bases short and J 0 bases short, with 12 bases between. This CDR3 is 14 amino acids long. The CDR3 sequence: CASSVTGSSYEQYF. CDR3 nucleotides: TGTGCCAGCAGCGTAACAGGGAGCTCCTACGAGCAGTACTTC.

The chain recombines TRBV9 with TRBJ1-2; the match to TRBD1 covers 8 bases. The CDR3 totals 17 residues. Germline V gene lookup returns CDR1 SGDLS and CDR2 YYNGEE. V trimming: 4 bases; J trimming: 0 bases; junction bases outside the gene matches: 11. The CDR3 sequence: CASSPGQGHTSNYGYTF. Written as DNA, the CDR3 is TGTGCCAGCAGCCCAGGACAGGGCCACACCTCTAACTATGGCTACACCTTC.

The V and J genes are TRBV4-1 and TRBJ2-1, with unresolved D. The CDR3 spans 14 residues. The germline V gene has CDR1 MGHRA and CDR2 YSYEKL. Trimming shortened V by 1 base and J by 5 bases, and 9 bases separated the two germline ends. The CDR3 reads CASSQVQANNEQFF. CDR3 bases: TGCGCCAGCAGCCAAGTTCAGGCCAACAATGAGCAGTTCTTC.

This clone occurred a few times. The chain joins TRBV28 to TRBJ2-7; 7 nucleotides match TRBD2. The length of the CDR3 is 15 residues. The V segment lost 2 bases and the J segment 1 base; nucleotides outside the gene matches: 5. Germline CDR1 reads MDHEN; CDR2 reads SYDVKM. The CDR3 loop reads CASSLAGEWSYEQYF. CDR3 DNA: TGTGCCAGCAGTTTAGCGGGGGAGTGGTCCTACGAGCAGTACTTC.

The CDR3 nucleotides read TGTGCCAGCCCACCGGGACAGAACACCGGGGAGCTGTTTTTT. This codes for CASPPGQNTGELFF. V usage is TRBV27 and J usage is TRBJ2-2, with a weak D call TRBD1 (6 bases). This CDR3 has 14 amino acids. CDR1 is MNHEY and CDR2 is SMNVEV in the germline V gene (reference sequence). The germline V and J ends were trimmed by 8 bases and 1 base, with 11 bases remaining between them.

This clone came up once. V gene TRBV7-7 combines with J gene TRBJ2-2, with D tentatively TRBD1 (6 bases). This CDR3 spans 16 amino acids. From germline, CDR1 is SSHAT and CDR2 FNYEAQ (reference sequence). The V and J ends lost 2 bases and 0 bases respectively, with 10 bases between them. The CDR3 reads CASSLMRGSNTGELFF. DNA for the CDR3: TGTGCCAGCAGCTTAATGAGGGGGTCGAACACCGGGGAGCTGTTTTTT.

The CDR3 DNA reads TGTGCCAGCAGCCCGACGGGGGACCAAGAGACCCAGTACTTC. Encoded protein: CASSPTGDQETQYF. V usage is TRBV9 and J usage is TRBJ2-5; TRBD2 might be the D (6 bases). V lost 4 bases and J 0 bases, leaving 10 bases between the germline ends. This CDR3 spans 14 amino acids. In germline, CDR1 is SGDLS, CDR2 YYNGEE.

The chain uses TRBV7-8 and TRBJ1-1; D is perhaps TRBD1 (6 bases). CDR1 is SGHVS and CDR2 is FQNEAQ in the germline V gene. The CDR3 is 15 residues long. V shed 3 bases and J shed 1 base, with 12 bases lying between them. The CDR3 region has the DNA TGTGCCAGCAGCTTCCAAGTACAGGGGAACACTGAAGCTTTCTTT. Its protein product is CASSFQVQGNTEAFF.

The chain uses TRBV12-5 and TRBJ2-1, with D maybe TRBD2 (7 bases). The CDR3 spans 14 residues. The germline V and J ends were trimmed by 0 bases and 10 bases, with 13 bases remaining between them. Per the germline V gene, CDR1 is LGHNT and CDR2 is FRNRAP. The CDR3 sequence: CASGLVGGAGEQFF. The CDR3 coding sequence is TGTGCTAGTGGTTTGGTTGGGGGGGCAGGGGAGCAGTTCTTC.

The CDR3 here is CASPLQGTGELFF. CDR3 in DNA: TGTGCCAGCCCACTGCAGGGCACCGGGGAGCTGTTTTTT. V usage is TRBV28 and J usage is TRBJ2-2; possibly TRBD1 for D (5 bases). CDR3 length: 13 residues. Germline loops: CDR1 MDHEN, CDR2 SYDVKM. V was pared by 8 bases and J by 4 bases, with 11 bases between.

This clone was detected a few times. The V and J genes are TRBV6-1 and TRBJ1-1; D uncertain. The germline gives CDR1 MNHNS, CDR2 SASEGT. V dropped 7 bases and J dropped 6 bases, with 9 bases sitting between them. The CDR3 runs to 11 residues. This CDR3 reads CASNLYPEAFF. The DNA of the CDR3 is TGTGCCAGCAATCTCTATCCTGAAGCTTTCTTT.

This chain joins TRBV6-5 and TRBJ2-6; tentative D call: TRBD2 (5 bases). The CDR3 length is 15 residues. Germline assignment: CDR1 MNHEY and CDR2 SVGAGI. The V gene lost 2 bases and the J gene lost 4 bases, with 9 bases spanning the gap. CDR3 protein: CASSYEGRGANVLTF. The CDR3 bases are TGTGCCAGCAGTTACGAGGGTCGGGGGGCCAACGTCCTGACTTTC.

The rearrangement joins TRBV28 to TRBJ2-7; 11 nucleotides line up with TRBD1. V shed 6 bases, J shed 5 bases, and the junction held 6 bases outside the gene matches. In germline, CDR1 is MDHEN, CDR2 SYDVKM. This CDR3 has 14 amino acids. In DNA, the CDR3 is TGTGCCAGCAGCCGGGACAGGGGGGCCGACGAGCAGTACTTC. Amino acids: CASSRDRGADEQYF.

The chain links TRBV7-8 to TRBJ2-7; TRBD1 matches at 10 bases. V trimming: 5 bases; J trimming: 9 bases; junction bases outside the gene matches: 7. Germline CDR1 reads SGHVS; CDR2 reads FQNEAQ. The CDR3 is made up of 13 amino acids. The CDR3 here is CASSLGTGAGQYF. The CDR3 coding sequence is TGTGCCAGCAGCCTTGGGACAGGGGCCGGGCAGTACTTC.

The chain joins TRBV27 to TRBJ2-5; TRBD2 matches 12 bases. CDR1 and CDR2 from the germline V gene are MNHEY and SMNVEV (reference sequence). The CDR3 sequence is 15 residues long. J lost 4 bases, V lost 9 bases, and 9 bases had no gene match. The CDR3 DNA follows: TGTGCCAGTCGGGCCACTAGCGGGAGGCGAGAGACCCAGTACTTC. Translation gives CASRATSGRRETQYF.

CDR3 in DNA: TGTGCCAGCAGTGAGATCCCAGCAGGAGGCTACACCTTC. This gives the protein CASSEIPAGGYTF. The gene calls are TRBV2 and TRBJ1-2; D unresolved. The germline V and J ends were trimmed by 3 bases and 8 bases, with 13 bases remaining between them. Germline CDR1 SNHLY, CDR2 FYNNEI. The CDR3 totals 13 residues.

This rearrangement joins TRBV28 to TRBJ2-5, with TRBD2 matching over 7 bases. V lost 6 bases to trimming and J lost 7 bases; unmatched junction nucleotides: 5. The CDR3 is 12 residues long. The germline V gene encodes CDR1 MDHEN and CDR2 SYDVKM. The CDR3 here is CASRRGEGTQYF. The CDR3 nucleotides are TGTGCCAGCAGACGGGGGGAAGGGACCCAGTACTTC.

This clone was seen only a few times. This chain connects TRBV9 to TRBJ2-1; TRBD2 is a possible D gene (6 bases). The V and J ends lost 1 base and 0 bases respectively, with 11 bases between them. The CDR3 loop spans 16 amino acids. Germline CDR1 and CDR2: SGDLS and YYNGEE. The CDR3 sequence: CASSVQIGGSYNEQFF. The CDR3 region has the DNA TGTGCCAGCAGCGTACAGATCGGGGGCTCCTACAATGAGCAGTTCTTC.

V usage is TRBV5-1 and J usage is TRBJ1-1, with TRBD1 identical over 7 bases. Per the germline V gene, CDR1 is SGHRS and CDR2 is YFSETQ. V lost 0 bases and J lost 0; bases outside the gene matches: 2. The CDR3 has 15 amino acids. The CDR3 sequence: CASSLDTGVNTEAFF. The CDR3 region has the DNA TGCGCCAGCAGCTTGGATACAGGGGTGAACACTGAAGCTTTCTTT.

This clone was counted a few times. The chain has TRBV6-5 and TRBJ2-3; TRBD1 might be the D (5 bases). CDR1 is MNHEY and CDR2 is SVGAGI in the germline V gene. V shed 5 bases and J shed 0 bases, with 12 bases lying between them. The CDR3 extends over 15 amino acids. CDR3 DNA sequence: TGTGCCAGCAGTGTCGACAGAATTAGCACAGATACGCAGTATTTT. Translated: CASSVDRISTDTQYF.

This chain joins TRBV7-7 and TRBJ2-7; TRBD2 matches 10 bases. Germline loops: CDR1 SSHAT, CDR2 FNYEAQ (reference sequence). CDR3 size: 15 residues. V was clipped by 3 bases and J by 1 base; unmatched bases: 3. CDR3 in amino acids: CASSLASGSSYEQYF. CDR3 coding DNA: TGTGCCAGCAGCTTGGCTAGCGGGAGTTCCTACGAGCAGTACTTC.